The subject of this entry is one TCR beta chain. Its antigen is currently unknown. This sample was included in a study of T-cell reconstitution after alpha-beta-depleted transplantation in children. Unique molecular identifiers were used in preparing the TCRbeta library. TCRdb independently ran MiXCR on the PCR reads; one entry per CDR3 protein. Of about 900,000 distinct CDR3 sequences listed, about 29% are singletons. The study, taken as a whole, reports: When one year had passed after transplant, most T-cell counts and diversity came from newly produced T cells. By about two months after transplant, alpha-beta T cells reportedly arose from several hundred graft clones that had expanded.

The origin of this receptor is a boy under three years old who had a stem cell transplant for SCID, so the T cells may come from the graft donor. The sequencing used PBMCs, mostly from graft donor cells, collected 360 days after TCRalphabeta/CD19-depleted stem cell transplant.

The CDR3 protein is CSAYRDWVGNEQFF. The CDR3 DNA reads TGCAGCGCTTACAGGGATTGGGTTGGGAATGAGCAGTTCTTC. This chain links TRBV29-1 with TRBJ2-1; D perhaps matches TRBD1 (6 bases). Germline CDR1 reads SQVTM; CDR2 reads ANQGSEA. V was cut by 7 bases and J by 7 bases, with 20 bases left in between. This CDR3 has 14 residues.